This TCR beta chain is drawn from a study of identical twins. Study observations and caveats: It was out-of-frame TCR alpha sharing in monozygotic twins that models underestimated. Cord blood beta clonotypes that were abundant carried fewer insertions, and memory repertoires showed no such trend. Findings depended on cross-sectional statistics rather than tracking the same donors.

About this clonotype: Antigen: not known.

Through template switching, a universal primer site was introduced, and the cDNA contained unique molecular identifiers. TCRdb re-derived calls from the 5' RACE reads in MiXCR, one entry per CDR3 protein. The profile shows 1.5 million or so distinct CDR3 sequences, about 30% of them singletons. Germline V CDR1 and CDR2: LGHNA, YNFKEQ. V was cut by 1 base and J by 4 bases, with 19 bases left in between. This CDR3 is 17 amino acids long. The material sequenced was cord blood. The chain is built from TRBV4-2 and TRBJ1-1, with a possible D match to TRBD1 (6 bases). This clonotype was sampled from a newborn girl in good health. This chain's CDR3 is CASSQVVRGGRFTEAFF. The CDR3, as DNA: TGTGCCAGCAGCCAAGTTGTAAGAGGGGGGCGGTTCACTGAAGCTTTCTTT.